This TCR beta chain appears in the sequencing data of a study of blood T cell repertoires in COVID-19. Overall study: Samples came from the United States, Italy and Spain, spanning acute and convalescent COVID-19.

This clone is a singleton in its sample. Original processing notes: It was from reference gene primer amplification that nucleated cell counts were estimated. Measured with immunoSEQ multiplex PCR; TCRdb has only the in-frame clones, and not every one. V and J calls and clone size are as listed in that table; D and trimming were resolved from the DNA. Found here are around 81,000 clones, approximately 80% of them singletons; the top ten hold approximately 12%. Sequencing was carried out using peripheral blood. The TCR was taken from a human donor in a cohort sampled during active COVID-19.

As DNA, the CDR3 is TGTGCCAGCAGAGTATCTAGCGGGGGGGGTTCCTACGAGCAGTACTTC. It is translated as CASRVSSGGGSYEQYF. The chain links TRBV2 to TRBJ2-7, with TRBD2 matching over 12 bases. V was clipped by 6 bases and J by 1 base; unmatched bases: 7. CDR1 and CDR2 from the germline V gene are SNHLY and FYNNEI. The CDR3 sequence is 16 residues long.